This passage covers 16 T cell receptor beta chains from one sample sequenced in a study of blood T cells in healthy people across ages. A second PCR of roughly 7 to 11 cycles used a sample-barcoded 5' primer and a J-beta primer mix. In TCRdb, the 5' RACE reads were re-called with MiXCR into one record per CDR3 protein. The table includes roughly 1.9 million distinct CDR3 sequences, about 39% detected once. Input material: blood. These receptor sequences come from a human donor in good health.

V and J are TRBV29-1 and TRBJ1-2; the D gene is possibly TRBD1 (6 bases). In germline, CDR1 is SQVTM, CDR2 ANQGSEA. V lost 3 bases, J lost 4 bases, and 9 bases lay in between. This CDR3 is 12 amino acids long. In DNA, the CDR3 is TGCAGCGTTGAGTGGGGGGCCTATGGCTACACCTTC. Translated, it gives CSVEWGAYGYTF.

The CDR3 reads CSVLGGQGAGNTIYF. In DNA, the CDR3 is TGCAGCGTTTTAGGGGGACAGGGGGCTGGAAACACCATATATTTT. The rearrangement joins TRBV29-1 to TRBJ1-3; 11 bases line up with TRBD1. The CDR3 spans 15 residues. The V gene's germline CDR1 is SQVTM and CDR2 ANQGSEA. With V trimmed by 5 bases and J by 2 bases, 5 bases remained unmatched.

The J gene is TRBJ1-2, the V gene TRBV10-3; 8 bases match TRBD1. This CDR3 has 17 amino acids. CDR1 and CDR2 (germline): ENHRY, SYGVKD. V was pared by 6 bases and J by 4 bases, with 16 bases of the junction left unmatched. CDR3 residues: CAIRPLVKDRVAYGYTF. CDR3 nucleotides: TGTGCCATCAGACCCCTAGTGAAGGACAGGGTGGCCTATGGCTACACCTTC.

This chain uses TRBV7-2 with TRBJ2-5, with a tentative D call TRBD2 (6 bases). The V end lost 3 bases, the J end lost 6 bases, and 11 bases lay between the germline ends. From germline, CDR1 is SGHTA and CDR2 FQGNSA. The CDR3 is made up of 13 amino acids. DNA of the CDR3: TGTGCCAGCAGCTTCGGGGGTACGAAGACCCAGTACTTC. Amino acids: CASSFGGTKTQYF.

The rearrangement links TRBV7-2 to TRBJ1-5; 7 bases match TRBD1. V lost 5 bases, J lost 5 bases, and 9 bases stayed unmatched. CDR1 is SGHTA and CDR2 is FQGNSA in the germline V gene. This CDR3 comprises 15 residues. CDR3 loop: CASSPETGTDQPQHF. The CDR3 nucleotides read TGTGCCAGCAGCCCGGAGACAGGGACAGATCAGCCCCAGCATTTT. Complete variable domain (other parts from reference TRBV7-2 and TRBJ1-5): GAGVSQSPSNKVTEKGKDVELRCDPISGHTALYWYRQSLGQGLEFLIYFQGNSAPDKSGLPSDRFSAERTGGSVSTLTIQRTQQEDSAVYLCASSPETGTDQPQHFGDGTRLSIL.

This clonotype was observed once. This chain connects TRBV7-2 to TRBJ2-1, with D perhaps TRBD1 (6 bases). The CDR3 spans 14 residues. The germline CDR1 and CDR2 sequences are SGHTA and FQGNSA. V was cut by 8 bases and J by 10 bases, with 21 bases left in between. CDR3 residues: CASGLRDTYYEQFF. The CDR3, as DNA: TGTGCCAGCGGACTCAGGGACACCTACTACGAGCAGTTCTTC.

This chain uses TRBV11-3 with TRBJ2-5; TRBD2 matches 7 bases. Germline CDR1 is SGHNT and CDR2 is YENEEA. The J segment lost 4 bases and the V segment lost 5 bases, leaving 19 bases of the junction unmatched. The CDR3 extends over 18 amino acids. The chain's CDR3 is CASSPPLSGELILETQYF. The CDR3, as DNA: TGTGCCAGCAGCCCCCCCCTAAGCGGGGAGTTAATCCTAGAGACCCAGTACTTC.

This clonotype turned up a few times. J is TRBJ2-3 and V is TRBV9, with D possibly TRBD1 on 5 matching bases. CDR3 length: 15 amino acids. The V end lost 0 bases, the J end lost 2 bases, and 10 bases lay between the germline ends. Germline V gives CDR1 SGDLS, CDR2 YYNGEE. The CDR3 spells CASSVAGFVTDTQYF. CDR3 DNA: TGTGCCAGCAGCGTAGCAGGGTTTGTCACAGATACGCAGTATTTT.

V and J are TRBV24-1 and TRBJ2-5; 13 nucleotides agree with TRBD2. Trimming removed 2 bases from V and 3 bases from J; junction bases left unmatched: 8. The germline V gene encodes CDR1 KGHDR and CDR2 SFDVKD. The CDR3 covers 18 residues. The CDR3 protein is CATSDSRTSGGPKETQYF. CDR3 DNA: TGTGCCACCAGTGATTCCCGGACTAGCGGGGGTCCGAAAGAGACCCAGTACTTC.

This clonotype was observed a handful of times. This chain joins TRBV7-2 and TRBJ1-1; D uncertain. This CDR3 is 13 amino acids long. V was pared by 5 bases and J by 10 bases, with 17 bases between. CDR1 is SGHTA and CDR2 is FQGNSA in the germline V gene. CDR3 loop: CASSPLVWVRAFF. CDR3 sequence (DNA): TGTGCCAGCAGCCCCCTGGTTTGGGTGAGAGCTTTCTTT.

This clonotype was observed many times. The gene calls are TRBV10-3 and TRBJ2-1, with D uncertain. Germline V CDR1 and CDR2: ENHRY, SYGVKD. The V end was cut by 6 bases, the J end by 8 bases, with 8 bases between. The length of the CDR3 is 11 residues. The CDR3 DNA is TGTGCCATCAGATGGGTGGATGAGCAGTTCTTC. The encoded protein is CAIRWVDEQFF.

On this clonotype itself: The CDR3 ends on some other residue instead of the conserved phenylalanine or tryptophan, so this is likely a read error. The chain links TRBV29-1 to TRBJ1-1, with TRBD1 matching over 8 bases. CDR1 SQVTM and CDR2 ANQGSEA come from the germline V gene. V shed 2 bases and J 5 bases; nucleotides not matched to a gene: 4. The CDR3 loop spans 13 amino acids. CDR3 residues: CSVETGGVTEAFS. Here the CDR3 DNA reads TGCAGCGTTGAAACAGGGGGTGTTACTGAAGCTTTCTCT.

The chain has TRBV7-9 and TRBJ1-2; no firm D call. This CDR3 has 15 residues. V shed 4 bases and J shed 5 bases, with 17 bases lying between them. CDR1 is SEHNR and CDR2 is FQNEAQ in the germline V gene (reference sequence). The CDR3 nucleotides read TGTGCCAGCAGCTCCTCCCTTGACACGGAATATGGCTACACCTTC. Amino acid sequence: CASSSSLDTEYGYTF.

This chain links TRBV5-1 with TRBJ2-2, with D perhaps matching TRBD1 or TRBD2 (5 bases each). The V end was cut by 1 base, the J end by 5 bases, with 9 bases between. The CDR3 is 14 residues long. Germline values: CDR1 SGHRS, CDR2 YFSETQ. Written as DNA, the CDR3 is TGCGCCAGCAGCTTGCTGGGGGTGACCGGGGAGCTGTTTTTT. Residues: CASSLLGVTGELFF.

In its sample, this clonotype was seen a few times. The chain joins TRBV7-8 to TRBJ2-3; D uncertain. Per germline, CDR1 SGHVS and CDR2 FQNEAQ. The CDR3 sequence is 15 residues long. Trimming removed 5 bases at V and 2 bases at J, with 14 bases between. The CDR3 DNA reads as TGTGCCAGCAGCCTCGTAAAACGATCCACAGATACGCAGTATTTT. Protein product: CASSLVKRSTDTQYF.

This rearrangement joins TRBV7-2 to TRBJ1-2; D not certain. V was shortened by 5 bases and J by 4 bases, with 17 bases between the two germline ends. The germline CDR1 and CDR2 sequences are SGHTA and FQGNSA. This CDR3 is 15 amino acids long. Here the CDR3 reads CASSPSMILSYGYTF. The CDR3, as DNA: TGTGCCAGCAGCCCTTCCATGATTCTTAGCTATGGCTACACCTTC.